This T cell receptor beta chain originates from a study of blood T cell repertoires in COVID-19. Study as a whole: Samples came from the United States, Italy and Spain, spanning acute and convalescent COVID-19.

Per the original methods: Amplifying reference gene primers gave estimates of nucleated cell counts. The protocol was immunoSEQ multiplex PCR, while the TCRdb copy is restricted to in-frame clones and leaves out a portion. V and J calls and clone size are copied from that table; D and trimming were computed from the DNA. The sample includes some 260,000 clones, around nine tenths of them seen just once. V was trimmed by 4 bases and J by 5 bases, leaving 14 bases between them. The germline gives CDR1 SEHNR, CDR2 FQNEAQ (reference sequence). This CDR3 comprises 15 residues. The receptor was derived from an elderly man with acute or convalescent COVID-19. This sequence joins TRBV7-9 and TRBJ2-2; D might be TRBD1 (5 bases). Input material: peripheral blood. DNA of the CDR3: TGTGCCAGCAGCTACTGGGGCAGTGGGACCGGGGAGCTGTTTTTT. Translating gives CASSYWGSGTGELFF.